Presented here are 7 T cell receptor beta chains from one specimen sequenced in a study of blood T cell repertoires in COVID-19. The data were produced by immunoSEQ multiplex PCR, yet TCRdb's version contains in-frame clones alone and is incomplete. The sample lists 200,000 to 250,000 clones, about 85% occurring once. Sequencing was performed on PBMCs or T cells enriched from blood (not recorded which). The receptor set was obtained from a man aged 30-40 years who had recovered from COVID-19.

CDR3 in DNA: TGTGCCAGCAGCCCAACAGGGGGCTATGGCTACACCTTC. Its protein product is CASSPTGGYGYTF. The chain is built from TRBV6-5 and TRBJ1-2; 8 bases are a match to TRBD1. V gave up 6 bases and J gave up 4 bases; unmatched junction bases: 4. Germline lookup yields CDR1 MNHEY and CDR2 SVGAGI. The length of the CDR3 is 13 residues.

The chain links TRBV6-1 to TRBJ1-1, with unresolved D. This CDR3 contains 13 residues. The germline CDR1 and CDR2 sequences are MNHNS and SASEGT. V gave up 3 bases and J gave up 0 bases, with 5 bases separating them. CDR3 loop: CASSDSMNTEAFF. The CDR3 coding sequence is TGTGCCAGCAGTGACAGTATGAACACTGAAGCTTTCTTT.

V gene TRBV18 combines with J gene TRBJ2-3; 7 nucleotides line up with TRBD2. V dropped 1 base and J dropped 6; count of bases not matched to a gene: 16. Looked up from germline, CDR1 is KGHSH and CDR2 is LQKENI. The CDR3 loop spans 18 amino acids. CDR3 nucleotides: TGTGCCAGCTCACCACGCCTAGCTGGGACTACCCGACGGGATACGCAGTATTTT. Residues: CASSPRLAGTTRRDTQYF.

The chain combines TRBV7-6 with TRBJ2-7, with 13 bases lining up with TRBD2. This CDR3 comprises 16 residues. V shed 6 bases, J shed 7 bases, and the junction held 12 bases outside the gene matches. In germline, CDR1 is SGHVS, CDR2 FNYEAQ. CDR3 amino acids: CASSYKGLAGAGEQYF. In DNA, the CDR3 is TGTGCCAGCAGTTATAAAGGACTAGCGGGAGCCGGGGAGCAGTACTTC.

V gene TRBV27 combines with J gene TRBJ2-7; TRBD2 aligns across 15 bases. The V and J ends lost 5 bases and 4 bases, in that order; junction bases with no gene match: 12. Germline CDR1 is MNHEY and CDR2 is SMNVEV (reference sequence). The CDR3 totals 18 residues. The CDR3 coding sequence is TGTGCCAGCAGTCTCCGGACTAGCGGGGGGGCGAGGTATTACGAGCAGTACTTC. It encodes CASSLRTSGGARYYEQYF.

The chain has TRBV12-3 or TRBV12-4 and TRBJ2-7; maybe TRBD1 (6 bases). This CDR3 is 13 amino acids long. Trimming cost V 7 bases and J 3 bases, with 13 bases left between them. CDR3 sequence (DNA): TGTGCCAGCACCCCGGGACAAGGCTACGAGCAGTACTTC. It codes for CASTPGQGYEQYF.

The V and J genes are TRBV6-5 and TRBJ2-7, with 10 nucleotides matching TRBD2. This CDR3 is built from 14 residues. Trimming at V came to 5 bases and at J to 5 bases, leaving 6 bases not matched to a gene. Germline assignment: CDR1 MNHEY and CDR2 SVGAGI. CDR3 region: CASSRSSGSDEQYF. CDR3 bases: TGTGCCAGCAGTCGGTCTAGCGGGAGTGACGAGCAGTACTTC.